This TCR beta chain came from a study of regulatory T cells in long-lasting Graves disease. Regarding time point: persistent/refractory GD, antithyroid drugs over 5 years with positive TRAb. TCR sequences were obtained from RNA taken from PBMCs. Germline loops: CDR1 ENHRY, CDR2 SYGVKD. CDR3 length: 16 amino acids. Building of the TCR beta libraries involved iRepertoire HTBI primers and Arm-PCR of CDR3 regions. TCRdb re-derived calls from the multiplex PCR reads in MiXCR, one entry per CDR3 protein. The table includes about 460,000 distinct CDR3 sequences, approximately 23% detected once. With respect to this clonotype: A much larger clone lies one base from this, so it may be a read error.

V and J are TRBV10-3 and TRBJ2-1; D remains ambiguous. This receptor was identified in a female donor with Graves disease. The material was peripheral blood mononuclear cells (PBMCs), obtained when the disease was refractory, from a patient treated with antithyroid drugs. The CDR3 DNA follows: TGTGCCATCAGTGAGTCGCTGGGTCCCTCGGGCAATGAGCGGTTCTTC. Translated, it gives CAISESLGPSGNERFF.